Sequencing of this T cell receptor beta chain was carried out in a study of T-cell reconstitution after alpha-beta-depleted transplantation in children. During its preparation, the TCRbeta library received unique molecular identifiers. A single record per CDR3 protein comes from TCRdb applying MiXCR to the PCR reads. The top ten hold less than 3% of the sample, which has tens of thousands of distinct CDR3 sequences, around 7.9% seen once. CDR1 and CDR2 from the germline V gene are SGHAT and FQNNGV. This CDR3 region has 15 residues. V lost 5 bases to trimming and J lost 3 bases; unmatched junction nucleotides: 7. This clonotype appeared many times.

The starting material was PBMCs from the stem cell graft donor, obtained from the stem cell graft. This TCR was sampled from a human donor who donated a stem cell graft to a child with acute lymphoblastic leukemia. The chain joins TRBV11-2 to TRBJ1-5, with TRBD1 identical over 7 bases. The CDR3 bases are TGTGCCAGCAGCCCTCAGGGACAGATCAATCAGCCCCAGCATTTT. Protein: CASSPQGQINQPQHF.